Given below is one T cell receptor beta chain in context. In germline, CDR1 is SEHNR, CDR2 FQNEAQ (reference sequence). Trimming removed 6 bases from V and 8 bases from J; junction bases left unmatched: 11. The CDR3 totals 15 residues. This entry belongs to a study of blood T cell repertoires in COVID-19. Study-level background: Donors in the United States, Italy and Spain gave samples during acute or convalescent COVID-19. Sources were T cells, B-cell-depleted T cells, or PBMCs; the material itself was cDNA or gDNA.

In the study's own analysis: It was from reference gene primer amplification that nucleated cell counts were estimated. Some clones are missing from TCRdb's copy, which holds only in-frame ones; the method was immunoSEQ multiplex PCR. The DNA gave D and trimming, while V, J and clone size come from that table. The profile shows roughly 150,000 clones, around 87% of them singletons. The rearrangement uses TRBV7-9 and TRBJ2-1; 9 bases agree with TRBD1. This sequence originates from a human donor in a cohort sampled during active COVID-19. Sequenced: peripheral blood. The DNA of the CDR3 is TGTGCCAGCAGAGCCCCGGGACAGGGTCGCTATGAGCAGTTCTTC. Its translation is CASRAPGQGRYEQFF.